A single sample is the source of the 24 T cell receptor beta chains below, sequenced in a study of shared clonotypes between healthy human individuals. TCRdb's copy holds only in-frame clones and misses some; the assay was immunoSEQ multiplex PCR. Of about 1.1 million clones in the sample, 75% to 85% were seen once. Material: memory CD4+ T cells from PBMCs. Indicated subset: CD45RA-negative fraction. These receptors were taken from a man younger than 30 in good health. Some clones in this sample may be carry-over from other donors' samples.

The CDR3: CSVGHSGRKTQYF. The CDR3 DNA is TGCAGCGTTGGACATAGCGGGAGGAAGACCCAGTACTTC. The V call is TRBV29-1, the J call TRBJ2-5; 10 nucleotides line up with TRBD2. Unmatched junction bases numbered 5, after V lost 4 bases and J lost 6 bases. Germline CDR1 is SQVTM and CDR2 is ANQGSEA. The CDR3 sequence is 13 residues long. The whole variable domain, filled in from reference TRBV29-1 and TRBJ2-5, reads SAVISQKPSRDICQRGTSLTIQCQVDSQVTMMFWYRQQPGQSLTLIATANQGSEATYESGFVIDKFPISRPNLTFSTLTVSNMSPEDSSIYLCSVGHSGRKTQYFGPGTRLLVL.

V gene TRBV5-1 combines with J gene TRBJ1-1, with D maybe TRBD1 (5 bases). Germline values: CDR1 SGHRS, CDR2 YFSETQ. The length of the CDR3 is 16 residues. V was pared by 0 bases and J by 6 bases, with 18 bases between. The CDR3 DNA follows: TGCGCCAGCAGCTTGGTGGTCGGGGGAGGTGGCGCTGAAGCTTTCTTT. This sequence encodes CASSLVVGGGGAEAFF.

This rearrangement joins TRBV4-3 to TRBJ1-1, with D perhaps TRBD1 (5 bases). Germline V gene lookup returns CDR1 LGHNA and CDR2 YSLEER. With 4 bases removed from V and 1 base from J, the gap between germline ends came to 10 bases. CDR3 length equals 14 residues. The CDR3 coding sequence is TGCGCCAGCAGCCTGAGTGACAGGAACACTGAAGCTTTCTTT. As protein: CASSLSDRNTEAFF.

This clone was counted only a few times. V is TRBV7-9 and J is TRBJ2-5; 14 bases agree with TRBD2. J lost 5 bases, V lost 5 bases, and 7 bases had no gene match. In germline, CDR1 is SEHNR, CDR2 FQNEAQ (reference sequence). This CDR3 has 16 residues. CDR3 sequence (DNA): TGTGCCAGCAGCCGACGGACTAGCGGGAGGAGTGAGACCCAGTACTTC. Residues: CASSRRTSGRSETQYF.

The chain couples TRBV6-5 to TRBJ2-1, with D hard to call. CDR3 length: 14 residues. V was cut by 0 bases and J by 9 bases, with 12 bases left in between. CDR1 MNHEY and CDR2 SVGAGI come from the germline V gene. For the CDR3, the DNA is TGTGCCAGCAGTTACTCCCCCCGTTTCTCTGAGCAGTTCTTC. Protein product: CASSYSPRFSEQFF.

This sequence joins TRBV30 and TRBJ2-2, with 12 bases fitting TRBD2. J lost 7 bases, V lost 8 bases, and 11 bases had no gene match. Germline V gives CDR1 GTSNPN, CDR2 SVGIG (reference sequence). This CDR3 comprises 15 residues. CDR3 sequence reads: CAGASGRAGIGELFF. The CDR3 DNA reads TGTGCCGGAGCTAGCGGGAGGGCCGGTATCGGGGAGCTGTTTTTT.

With respect to this clone: Other DNA sequences in the same sample also yield this CDR3. The V call is TRBV5-1, the J call TRBJ1-1, with 8 nucleotides matching TRBD1. The CDR3 contains 15 residues. Germline V gene data show CDR1 as SGHRS and CDR2 as YFSETQ. Trimming took 4 bases from V and 2 from J; bases not matched to a gene: 7. CDR3: CASSTPTGVNTEAFF. CDR3 sequence (DNA): TGCGCCAGCAGCACACCGACAGGGGTAAACACTGAAGCTTTCTTT.

This clone was counted once. The chain uses TRBV18 and TRBJ2-1; D may be TRBD1 (5 bases). CDR3 length: 12 amino acids. The germline V gene encodes CDR1 KGHSH and CDR2 LQKENI. The V and J ends lost 9 bases and 1 base respectively, with 7 bases between them. The CDR3 here is CASRTSYNEQFF. CDR3 coding DNA: TGTGCCAGTCGGACATCCTACAATGAGCAGTTCTTC.

The chain carries TRBV6-5 and TRBJ1-4; D perhaps matches TRBD1 (5 bases). Deletions cut 4 bases from V and 2 bases from J, with 14 bases between. The CDR3 is made up of 16 amino acids. Germline V CDR1 and CDR2: MNHEY, SVGAGI. CDR3 sequence reads: CASSSGGASTNEKLFF. In DNA form, the CDR3 reads TGTGCCAGCAGTTCTGGAGGGGCTTCGACTAATGAAAAACTGTTTTTT.

V and J are TRBV7-8 and TRBJ2-7; 9 bases align to TRBD1. CDR3 length: 15 residues. The V and J ends lost 3 bases and 5 bases, in that order; junction bases with no gene match: 8. Germline V CDR1 and CDR2: SGHVS, FQNEAQ. The CDR3: CASSLSGTGRDEQYF. Written as DNA, the CDR3 is TGTGCCAGCAGCTTGTCCGGGACAGGGAGGGACGAGCAGTACTTC.

V gene TRBV5-1 combines with J gene TRBJ2-7; 7 bases match TRBD1. The CDR3 is 15 amino acids. Per germline, CDR1 SGHRS and CDR2 YFSETQ. The ends lost 0 bases at V and 3 bases at J; junction bases unmatched: 6. CDR3 sequence reads: CASSLAGTDIYEQYF. CDR3 nucleotides: TGCGCCAGCAGCTTGGCCGGGACAGACATCTACGAGCAGTACTTC.

The chain uses TRBV2 and TRBJ1-5; D is perhaps TRBD1 (5 bases). V lost 7 bases and J lost 0, with 10 bases in between. CDR1 and CDR2 from the germline V gene are SNHLY and FYNNEI. The CDR3 contains 14 residues. CDR3 region: CASKQENSNQPQHF. Here the CDR3 DNA reads TGTGCCAGCAAACAGGAGAATAGCAATCAGCCCCAGCATTTT.

V gene TRBV7-2 combines with J gene TRBJ2-3; perhaps TRBD2 as D (5 bases). Between the trimmed V and J ends, which lost 2 bases and 11 bases, there was a span of 11 bases. CDR1 is SGHTA and CDR2 is FQGNSA in the germline V gene. The CDR3 spans 12 residues. The chain's CDR3 is CASSLTNRGQYF. The CDR3 DNA sequence: TGTGCCAGCAGCTTAACGAATCGGGGGCAGTATTTT. Full variable domain (missing parts from reference TRBV7-2 and TRBJ2-3): GAGVSQSPSNKVTEKGKDVELRCDPISGHTALYWYRQSLGQGLEFLIYFQGNSAPDKSGLPSDRFSAERTGGSVSTLTIQRTQQEDSAVYLCASSLTNRGQYFGPGTRLTVL.

V is TRBV15 and J is TRBJ2-3; a possible D gene is TRBD1 (6 bases). Germline V lookup: CDR1 LNHNV, CDR2 YYDKDF (reference sequence). V shed 4 bases and J shed 5 bases, with 10 bases lying between them. The CDR3 runs to 13 residues. This CDR3 is CATSIRTEDTQYF. Here the CDR3 DNA reads TGTGCCACCAGCATTCGGACAGAAGATACGCAGTATTTT.

The chain employs TRBV10-3 and TRBJ1-4, with TRBD1 matching 7 bases. CDR1 ENHRY and CDR2 SYGVKD come from the germline V gene. The CDR3 extends over 14 amino acids. Trimming removed 4 bases from V and 6 bases from J; junction bases left unmatched: 5. The CDR3: CAISGRGQHEKLFF. The CDR3 DNA reads TGTGCCATCAGTGGAAGGGGACAGCATGAAAAACTGTTTTTT.

The V call is TRBV5-1, the J call TRBJ2-1; 10 bases fit TRBD2. In germline, CDR1 is SGHRS, CDR2 YFSETQ. V lost 4 bases to trimming and J lost 6 bases; unmatched junction nucleotides: 10. The CDR3 runs to 16 residues. The CDR3 here is CASSLGSSGSVNEQFF. In nucleotides, the CDR3 is TGCGCCAGCAGCCTAGGGTCTAGCGGGAGTGTCAATGAGCAGTTCTTC.

The chain links TRBV21-1 to TRBJ2-4. TRBV21-1 is recorded as a pseudogene. This CDR3 contains 15 residues. The CDR3 coding sequence is TGTGCCAGCAGCCAAAGACGAATAGCCAAAAACATTCAGTACTTC. Translation gives CASSQRRIAKNIQYF.

Remarks on this clone: At one end the junction does not follow the germline gene, possibly because of a read error. V usage is TRBV5-1 and J usage is TRBJ1-1; D is possibly TRBD1 (5 bases). Germline values: CDR1 SGHRS, CDR2 YFSETQ. The CDR3 sequence is 16 residues long. CDR3 nucleotide sequence: TGCGCCAGCAGCTGGGGTTCCGGGGCCTTGAAGACTGAAGCTTTCTTT. Its translation: CASSWGSGALKTEAFF.

The rearrangement links TRBV29-1 to TRBJ2-7; D not resolved. The germline V gene has CDR1 SQVTM and CDR2 ANQGSEA. The CDR3 is 12 amino acids. V gave up 4 bases and J gave up 3 bases, with 10 bases separating them. CDR3 sequence: CSVGLSHYEQYF. CDR3 in DNA: TGCAGCGTTGGTCTCTCGCACTACGAGCAGTACTTC.

The rearrangement links TRBV6-1 to TRBJ1-2, with unresolved D. This CDR3 has 13 amino acids. Deletions cut 5 bases from V and 8 bases from J, with 15 bases between. CDR1 is MNHNS and CDR2 is SASEGT in the germline V gene. The CDR3 DNA sequence: TGTGCCAGCAGTACTCGGCCCGGAAGGGGCTACACCTTC. Amino acids: CASSTRPGRGYTF.

The rearrangement links TRBV21-1 to TRBJ1-1; the table's D call, TRBD1, has no DNA check behind it. TRBV21-1 corresponds to a pseudogene. The length of the CDR3 is 18 residues. In nucleotides, the CDR3 is TGTGCCACCTCAACCGAAAGGTCAGGTAAGCACCTGAACACTGAAGCTTTCTTT. Translated, it gives CATSTERSGKHLNTEAFF.

V usage is TRBV19 and J usage is TRBJ1-5; TRBD1 matches 8 bases. Germline loops: CDR1 LNHDA, CDR2 SQIVND (reference sequence). J lost 7 bases, V lost 7 bases, and 6 bases had no gene match. The CDR3 is 13 residues long. The CDR3, as DNA: TGTGCCAGTAATCCGGACAGGGACCAGCCCCAGCATTTT. Its protein is CASNPDRDQPQHF.

The V call is TRBV5-5, the J call TRBJ1-5; 9 positions agree with TRBD1. The CDR3 loop spans 14 amino acids. V was pared by 4 bases and J by 3 bases, with 2 bases of the junction left unmatched. Looked up from germline, CDR1 is SGHKS and CDR2 is YYEKEE (reference sequence). The CDR3 is CASSRTGDNQPQHF. Written as DNA, the CDR3 is TGTGCCAGCAGCAGGACAGGGGACAATCAGCCCCAGCATTTT.

The genes are TRBV9 and TRBJ2-7; D gene ambiguous. The V gene's germline CDR1 is SGDLS and CDR2 YYNGEE. Trimming removed 0 bases at V and 1 base at J, with 20 bases between. CDR3 length: 18 amino acids. This CDR3 reads CASSVAPSRTALSYEQYF. CDR3 coding DNA: TGTGCCAGCAGCGTAGCCCCCTCACGCACCGCACTTTCCTACGAGCAGTACTTC. Full variable domain (remainder filled in from reference TRBV9 and TRBJ2-7): DSGVTQTPKHLITATGQRVTLRCSPRSGDLSVYWYQQSLDQGLQFLIQYYNGEERAKGNILERFSAQQFPDLHSELNLSSLELGDSALYFCASSVAPSRTALSYEQYFGPGTRLTVT.